The entry that follows covers one T cell receptor beta chain sequence. These data come from a study of T cells in narcolepsy. Study overall: Patients with NT1 or NT2 and healthy control donors were enrolled.

The V gene's germline CDR1 is SGHRS and CDR2 YFSETQ. V was trimmed by 4 bases and J by 0 bases, leaving 14 bases between them. This CDR3 contains 16 residues. Assay used: immunoSEQ multiplex PCR; TCRdb lists only in-frame clones, some missing. The sample has some 20,000 clones, roughly 87% seen once. The rearrangement uses TRBV5-1 and TRBJ2-1; D gene unclear. The sequencing sample was made of memory (CD45RA-) CD4+ T cells from blood. This receptor was identified in a human donor in good health. CDR3 in amino acids: CASSIYPESSYNEQFF. CDR3 DNA sequence: TGCGCCAGCAGCATTTACCCGGAGAGCTCCTACAATGAGCAGTTCTTC. Full variable domain (remainder filled in from reference TRBV5-1 and TRBJ2-1): KAGVTQTPRYLIKTRGQQVTLSCSPISGHRSVSWYQQTPGQGLQFLFEYFSETQRNKGNFPGRFSGRQFSNSRSEMNVSTLELGDSALYLCASSIYPESSYNEQFFGPGTRLTVL.